One sample yielded the 30 T cell receptor beta chains listed below, sequenced in a study of T cell repertoires in cytomegalovirus infection. MiXCR, applied by TCRdb to the reads, yields one record per CDR3 protein. Of hundreds of thousands of distinct CDR3 sequences listed, approximately 33% are singletons. Their specific antigens are unknown. The material was cultured CD8+ T cells from PBMCs, obtained from culture after CMV antigen stimulation. These receptors were collected from a human donor in good health (CMV status not recorded). Some clones in this sample may be carry-over from other donors' samples.

The chain is built from TRBV9 and TRBJ2-1; 8 bases are shared with TRBD2. Trimming cost V 5 bases and J 5 bases; bases outside gene matches: 9. Per germline, CDR1 SGDLS and CDR2 YYNGEE. CDR3 length: 15 residues. The CDR3 bases are TGTGCCAGCAGTGCTGGGACTAGTGTGGACAATGAGCAGTTCTTC. Translating it yields CASSAGTSVDNEQFF. The full variable domain, with the rest looked up from reference TRBV9 and TRBJ2-1, is DSGVTQTPKHLITATGQRVTLRCSPRSGDLSVYWYQQSLDQGLQFLIQYYNGEERAKGNILERFSAQQFPDLHSELNLSSLELGDSALYFCASSAGTSVDNEQFFGPGTRLTVL.

The CDR3 loop is CASAGELANEKLFF. The CDR3 DNA is TGTGCCAGCGCCGGGGAACTGGCTAATGAAAAACTGTTTTTT. V usage is TRBV19 and J usage is TRBJ1-4; D gene uncertain. Per the germline V gene, CDR1 is LNHDA and CDR2 is SQIVND (reference sequence). The CDR3 sequence is 14 residues long. The V and J ends lost 9 bases and 3 bases respectively, with 14 bases between them.

This clonotype was recorded many times. The chain has TRBV4-1 and TRBJ1-1; no firm D call. V lost 3 bases, J lost 8 bases, and 13 bases lay in between. This CDR3 has 13 amino acids. Germline V lookup: CDR1 MGHRA, CDR2 YSYEKL. The CDR3 bases are TGCGCCAGCAGCCAGAACCAGGAGAGGGAAGCTTTCTTT. Its protein is CASSQNQEREAFF.

This clonotype turned up a few times. The chain couples TRBV7-6 to TRBJ1-1; the match to TRBD1 covers 8 bases. The V gene end was trimmed by 1 base and the J gene end by 3 bases; junction bases not matched to a gene: 7. The CDR3 runs to 16 residues. The germline CDR1 and CDR2 sequences are SGHVS and FNYEAQ. The CDR3 nucleotides read TGTGCCAGCAGCTTAGGAAAGACAGGGGTATACACTGAAGCTTTCTTT. It encodes CASSLGKTGVYTEAFF.

This clonotype was seen only a few times. This chain uses TRBV12-5 with TRBJ2-3; D ambiguous. The CDR3 length is 12 residues. Germline CDR1 reads LGHNT; CDR2 reads FRNRAP. Trimming removed 0 bases at V and 3 bases at J, with 1 base between. DNA for the CDR3: TGTGCTAGTGGTTTGGTAACAGATACGCAGTATTTT. Its protein product is CASGLVTDTQYF. Full variable domain (outside the CDR3, taken from reference TRBV12-5 and TRBJ2-3): DARVTQTPRHKVTEMGQEVTMRCQPILGHNTVFWYRQTMMQGLELLAYFRNRAPLDDSGMPKDRFSAEMPDATLATLKIQPSEPRDSAVYFCASGLVTDTQYFGPGTRLTVL.

This chain uses TRBV10-3 with TRBJ2-3, with D hard to call. Germline-derived CDR1 and CDR2 are ENHRY and SYGVKD. V was cut by 7 bases and J by 2 bases, with 13 bases left in between. This CDR3 region has 14 residues. CDR3 DNA: TGTGCCATCAAAATAGAAACCGTCACAGATACGCAGTATTTT. Encoded protein: CAIKIETVTDTQYF.

This clonotype has a handful of counts. V is TRBV20-1 and J is TRBJ1-2; TRBD1 agrees at 7 bases. Per the germline V gene, CDR1 is DFQATT and CDR2 is SNEGSKA (reference sequence). With 3 bases clipped from V and 6 bases from J, the junction kept 4 bases outside the gene matches. The length of the CDR3 is 12 residues. CDR3 in DNA: TGCAGTGCTAGTGCGACAGGGAATGGCTACACCTTC. It codes for CSASATGNGYTF.

Concerning this clonotype: One junction end does not reproduce the germline sequence, and a read error may be involved. The chain employs TRBV7-2 and TRBJ1-1; 8 bases fit TRBD1. This CDR3 region has 16 residues. Germline V gives CDR1 SGHTA, CDR2 FQGNSA. The CDR3 protein is CASSLAAGQGLVEASF. For the CDR3, the DNA is TGTGCCAGCAGCTTAGCCGCCGGACAGGGCCTCGTTGAAGCTTCCTTT.

The rearrangement joins TRBV13 to TRBJ1-2; D might be TRBD1 (6 bases). Germline CDR1 PRHDT, CDR2 FYEKMQ (reference sequence). The CDR3 runs 14 residues. Trimming removed 5 bases from V and 6 bases from J, with 16 bases in between. The DNA of the CDR3 is TGTGCCAGCAGCCCGCCGGGGGCGCGGGATGGCTACACCTTC. Translating it yields CASSPPGARDGYTF.

This clonotype has a handful of counts. The chain recombines TRBV7-3 with TRBJ2-2; either TRBD1 or TRBD2 may supply D (5 bases each). Trimming removed 2 bases from V and 7 bases from J, with 11 bases in between. The CDR3 loop spans 14 amino acids. Per the germline V gene, CDR1 is SGHTA and CDR2 is FQGTGA. The CDR3 is CASSLEEGHGELFF. The CDR3 DNA sequence: TGTGCCAGCAGCTTAGAAGAGGGGCACGGGGAGCTGTTTTTT.

The V call is TRBV6-6, the J call TRBJ1-1; D perhaps matches TRBD1 (5 bases). The germline V gene has CDR1 MNHNY and CDR2 SVGAGI (reference sequence). The CDR3 sequence is 18 residues long. The V and J ends lost 2 bases and 0 bases respectively, with 19 bases between them. The CDR3 loop is CASSYSIRDSYLNTEAFF. The CDR3 DNA follows: TGTGCCAGCAGTTACAGCATCCGTGACAGCTACTTGAACACTGAAGCTTTCTTT.

The chain combines TRBV10-3 with TRBJ2-5; 7 positions match TRBD2. The germline gives CDR1 ENHRY, CDR2 SYGVKD. Losses at the gene ends were 1 base for V and 5 bases for J; bases not matched to a gene: 1. This CDR3 spans 13 amino acids. CDR3 in DNA: TGTGCCATCAGTGAGTGGGGAGGGGAGACCCAGTACTTC. This codes for CAISEWGGETQYF.

The chain is built from TRBV2 and TRBJ2-7; a weak D match, TRBD1 (6 bases). The CDR3 length is 15 residues. The V end was cut by 7 bases, the J end by 5 bases, with 21 bases between. CDR1 is SNHLY, CDR2 FYNNEI, per germline. CDR3 in DNA: TGTGCCAGCAACCCCCGAGGGGGAACCCTGGACGAGCAGTACGTC. Amino acid sequence: CASNPRGGTLDEQYV.

The chain combines TRBV2 with TRBJ2-5; TRBD2 aligns across 7 bases. Germline V gives CDR1 SNHLY, CDR2 FYNNEI. The CDR3 runs 17 residues. V was clipped by 0 bases and J by 4 bases; unmatched bases: 11. The CDR3 DNA reads as TGTGCCAGCAGTGAAGCGCTTGACCGGGGGGTGGGAGAGACCCAGTACTTC. Translating it yields CASSEALDRGVGETQYF. The variable domain in full, with the rest retrieved from reference TRBV2 and TRBJ2-5, is EPEVTQTPSHQVTQMGQEVILRCVPISNHLYFYWYRQILGQKVEFLVSFYNNEISEKSEIFDDQFSVERPDGSNFTLKIRSTKLEDSAMYFCASSEALDRGVGETQYFGPGTRLLVL.

Points on this clonotype: This could be a read error, since a much larger clone is one nucleotide away. J is TRBJ1-1 and V is TRBV15; D is uncertain. In germline, CDR1 is LNHNV, CDR2 YYDKDF (reference sequence). CDR3 length: 12 amino acids. The CDR3 DNA follows: TGTACCACCCGTCGAGAGACCACTGAAGCTTTCTTT. Its translation: CTTRRETTEAFF.

The rearrangement uses TRBV7-9 and TRBJ1-1; D ambiguous. The CDR3 consists of 14 residues. V was pared by 1 base and J by 3 bases, with 9 bases between. Germline V gene sequence: CDR1 SEHNR, CDR2 FQNEAQ (reference sequence). CDR3 sequence reads: CASSLGRGDTEAFF. In DNA, the CDR3 is TGTGCCAGCAGCTTAGGTCGGGGTGACACTGAAGCTTTCTTT.

This clonotype was observed at least ten times. The J gene is TRBJ1-1, the V gene TRBV4-1; D call uncertain. Per germline, CDR1 MGHRA and CDR2 YSYEKL. The V gene lost 1 base and the J gene lost 5 bases, with 8 bases spanning the gap. The CDR3 sequence is 13 residues long. CDR3 region: CASSQGGRTEAFF. CDR3 DNA: TGCGCCAGCAGCCAAGGAGGGCGGACTGAAGCTTTCTTT.

This clonotype was recorded a few times. The V and J genes are TRBV11-2 and TRBJ1-1, with D possibly TRBD1 on 5 matching bases. Deletions cut 5 bases from V and 5 bases from J, with 30 bases between. Per the germline V gene, CDR1 is SGHAT and CDR2 is FQNNGV. This CDR3 has 19 residues. This chain's CDR3 is CASSPWPIAEGNEETEAFF. CDR3 bases: TGTGCCAGCAGCCCGTGGCCCATAGCTGAGGGGAATGAGGAGACTGAAGCTTTCTTT.

The CDR3 coding sequence is TGTGCCAGCACCCCTAGCCGGGGGAACCAAGAGACCCAGTACTTC. Encoded protein: CASTPSRGNQETQYF. The chain is built from TRBV6-6 and TRBJ2-5; the D gene is possibly TRBD2 (6 bases). Trimming took off 7 bases at V and 0 bases at J, with 15 bases between the two ends. Per the germline V gene, CDR1 is MNHNY and CDR2 is SVGAGI (reference sequence). This CDR3 has 15 amino acids.

This clonotype was seen ten or more times. CDR3 DNA sequence: TGTGCCAGCAGCTTAGGAGCGACAGGGGGCGGTGAGACCCAGTACTTC. Its translation is CASSLGATGGGETQYF. This chain uses TRBV7-8 with TRBJ2-5; 10 bases match TRBD1. Looked up from germline, CDR1 is SGHVS and CDR2 is FQNEAQ. Germline trimming cut 1 base from V and 5 bases from J; bases unmatched to any gene: 7. There are 16 residues in the CDR3.

This clonotype came up many times. This CDR3 reads CASSLPRGTGELFF. As DNA, the CDR3 is TGTGCCAGCAGCCTACCCCGGGGGACCGGGGAGCTGTTTTTT. V and J are TRBV7-6 and TRBJ2-2, with D possibly TRBD2 on 6 matching bases. The V end lost 5 bases, the J end lost 5 bases, and 12 bases lay between the germline ends. This CDR3 is built from 14 residues. CDR1 and CDR2 from the germline V gene are SGHVS and FNYEAQ.

The V gene is TRBV15, the J gene TRBJ2-1; D gene unclear. V was trimmed by 3 bases and J by 7 bases, leaving 10 bases between them. Germline V gives CDR1 LNHNV, CDR2 YYDKDF (reference sequence). This CDR3 is 13 amino acids long. The CDR3 protein is CATSSHEKNEQFF. In DNA form, the CDR3 reads TGTGCCACCAGCAGCCATGAGAAGAATGAGCAGTTCTTC.

This clonotype was detected only a few times. V is TRBV7-9 and J is TRBJ2-7; D possibly corresponds to TRBD1 (6 bases). CDR3 size: 14 residues. The V end was cut by 4 bases, the J end by 2 bases, with 12 bases between. Germline V gene sequence: CDR1 SEHNR, CDR2 FQNEAQ (reference sequence). CDR3 nucleotide sequence: TGTGCCAGCAGCTCTCGGGACAAACCCTACGAGCAGTACTTC. Translating it yields CASSSRDKPYEQYF. Filled out from reference TRBV7-9 and TRBJ2-7, the complete variable domain reads DTGVSQNPRHKITKRGQNVTFRCDPISEHNRLYWYRQTLGQGPEFLTYFQNEAQLEKSRLLSDRFSAERPKGSFSTLEIQRTEQGDSAMYLCASSSRDKPYEQYFGPGTRLTVT.

Ten or more counts support this clonotype. This chain's CDR3 is CASSLDGQWVEYEQYF. As DNA, the CDR3 is TGTGCCAGCAGCCTTGACGGACAGTGGGTAGAGTACGAGCAGTACTTC. The genes are TRBV7-8 and TRBJ2-7; possibly TRBD1 for D (6 bases). V shed 5 bases and J shed 4 bases, with 21 bases lying between them. The CDR3 is made up of 16 amino acids. Germline lookup yields CDR1 SGHVS and CDR2 FQNEAQ.

The V and J genes are TRBV7-9 and TRBJ2-1; weak D call: TRBD1 (5 bases). The CDR3 runs 15 residues. The V gene lost 10 bases and the J gene lost 4 bases, with 20 bases spanning the gap. Germline V gene lookup returns CDR1 SEHNR and CDR2 FQNEAQ (reference sequence). The CDR3 coding sequence is TGTGCCAACAGGACGGGCCGGGCCAAGTACAATGAGCAGTTCTTC. This sequence encodes CANRTGRAKYNEQFF. Complete variable domain (other parts from reference TRBV7-9 and TRBJ2-1): DTGVSQNPRHKITKRGQNVTFRCDPISEHNRLYWYRQTLGQGPEFLTYFQNEAQLEKSRLLSDRFSAERPKGSFSTLEIQRTEQGDSAMYLCANRTGRAKYNEQFFGPGTRLTVL.

This clonotype was observed a few times. The CDR3 sequence: CAIKTAKETQYF. In DNA form, the CDR3 reads TGTGCCATCAAAACAGCGAAGGAGACCCAGTACTTC. The rearrangement joins TRBV10-3 to TRBJ2-5; D call uncertain. The CDR3 contains 12 residues. Germline V gene data show CDR1 as ENHRY and CDR2 as SYGVKD. Trimming took 7 bases from V and 5 from J, leaving 11 bases between them.

The chain recombines TRBV12-3 or TRBV12-4 with TRBJ2-5; 9 bases line up with TRBD2. This CDR3 is built from 18 residues. Trimming removed 2 bases from V and 3 bases from J; junction bases left unmatched: 13. The CDR3 DNA reads TGTGCCAGCAGTTTAACGCTGCGGGGGGGCCCGGGAGAAGAGACCCAGTACTTC. It codes for CASSLTLRGGPGEETQYF.

This chain uses TRBV15 with TRBJ2-7; 8 bases are a match to TRBD2. The CDR3 runs 14 residues. Germline CDR1 is LNHNV and CDR2 is YYDKDF (reference sequence). V shed 1 base and J 6 bases; nucleotides not matched to a gene: 5. The CDR3 here is CATSRAGGASEQYF. The CDR3 DNA sequence: TGTGCCACCAGCAGAGCGGGGGGGGCGAGCGAGCAGTACTTC.

This rearrangement joins TRBV5-1 to TRBJ1-1; no reliable D call. The ends were cut back, 3 bases at V and 11 bases at J, with 17 bases in the middle. This CDR3 comprises 13 residues. Germline V CDR1 and CDR2: SGHRS, YFSETQ. The CDR3, as DNA: TGCGCCAGCAGCTCCCGGCGGGCCGGGGAGGCTTTCTTT. Translation gives CASSSRRAGEAFF. The full variable domain, its missing parts supplied by reference TRBV5-1 and TRBJ1-1, is KAGVTQTPRYLIKTRGQQVTLSCSPISGHRSVSWYQQTPGQGLQFLFEYFSETQRNKGNFPGRFSGRQFSNSRSEMNVSTLELGDSALYLCASSSRRAGEAFFGQGTRLTVV.

This rearrangement joins TRBV27 to TRBJ1-6, with TRBD1 matching over 9 bases. Trimming took 4 bases from V and 9 from J; bases not matched to a gene: 13. The CDR3 is 17 amino acids. Germline lookup yields CDR1 MNHEY and CDR2 SMNVEV (reference sequence). The CDR3 reads CASSSRTGEAKSSPLHF. The DNA for the CDR3 is TGTGCCAGCAGTTCGCGGACAGGGGAGGCGAAAAGTTCACCCCTCCACTTT.